These 14 T cell receptor beta chains were sequenced from one sample in a study of tumor-infiltrating lymphocytes in oesophageal squamous cell carcinoma. TCRdb independently ran MiXCR on the PCR reads; one entry per CDR3 protein. The sample consists of 20,000 to 25,000 distinct CDR3 sequences, more than 35% of them appearing once. The sequenced sample consisted of esophageal tumor tissue. These receptors were taken from a male donor with esophageal squamous cell carcinoma.

This clonotype came up once. The chain couples TRBV11-2 to TRBJ2-3, with 7 positions matching TRBD2. The V and J ends lost 5 bases and 2 bases, in that order; junction bases with no gene match: 13. CDR3 length: 17 amino acids. Per germline, CDR1 SGHAT and CDR2 FQNNGV. The CDR3 spells CASSPTRKRDTTDTQYF. The CDR3 DNA is TGTGCCAGCAGCCCGACCCGGAAGCGGGATACCACAGATACGCAGTATTTT.

The CDR3 nucleotides are TGTGCCAGCAGCTTAGATCGCGGACTCCTTTCCTACAATGAGCAGTTCTTC. It yields the protein CASSLDRGLLSYNEQFF. The rearrangement joins TRBV11-2 to TRBJ2-1, with D perhaps matching TRBD2 (5 bases). There are 17 residues in the CDR3. Germline V CDR1 and CDR2: SGHAT, FQNNGV. Trimming removed 0 bases from V and 1 base from J, with 13 bases in between.

A remark on this clonotype: The final CDR3 position lacks the conserved phenylalanine or tryptophan, pointing to a likely read error. No DNA is shown, since the ends of the CDR3 on it are uncertain; the CDR3 is the one TCRdb lists. This chain connects TRBV7-3 to TRBJ2-3; the table's D call, TRBD1, has no DNA check behind it. Germline V gene data show CDR1 as SGHTA and CDR2 as FQGTGA. Both ends counted, the CDR3 spans 17 residues. The CDR3 here is CASSKGQGAYNEQFFGP.

The chain joins TRBV6-8 to TRBJ2-5, with 12 bases that match TRBD2. TRBJ2-1 matches the DNA end more closely, so the J call is doubtful. The CDR3 runs to 14 residues. Germline V gene lookup returns CDR1 MNHGY and CDR2 SAAAGT. In DNA form, the CDR3 reads TGTGCCAGCATATCTAGCGGGAGGGGGAATGAGCAGTTCTTC. Its translation is CASISSGRGNEQFF.

The CDR3 loop is CASSLGTGSYEQYF. CDR3 sequence (DNA): TGTGCCAGCAGCTTAGGAACAGGCTCCTACGAGCAGTACTTC. The chain is built from TRBV7-8 and TRBJ2-5; maybe TRBD1 (5 bases). Near its end, the DNA agrees better with TRBJ2-7, so the J call may be wrong. This CDR3 region has 14 residues. The germline V gene has CDR1 SGHVS and CDR2 FQNEAQ.

This clonotype was found a few times. This sequence joins TRBV20-1 and TRBJ2-6; D is perhaps TRBD2 (5 bases). V was clipped by 4 bases and J by 0 bases, with 16 bases between them. Germline V lookup: CDR1 DFQATT, CDR2 SNEGSKA (reference sequence). The CDR3 length is 17 residues. The CDR3 nucleotides are TGCAGTGCTACCCCCCCCGGGGTCAACTCTGGGGCCAACGTCCTGACTTTC. Translation: CSATPPGVNSGANVLTF.

V gene TRBV3-1 combines with J gene TRBJ2-4; TRBD2 agrees at 8 bases. CDR3 length equals 16 residues. Germline V gene lookup returns CDR1 LGHDT and CDR2 YNNKEL (reference sequence). V gave up 4 bases and J gave up 3 bases; unmatched junction bases: 8. CDR3 in amino acids: CASSRREGHSKNIQYF. CDR3 sequence (DNA): TGTGCCAGCAGCCGACGGGAGGGCCATAGCAAAAACATTCAGTACTTC. Looking up the rest from reference TRBV3-1 and TRBJ2-4 gives the full variable domain: DTAVSQTPKYLVTQMGNDKSIKCEQNLGHDTMYWYKQDSKKFLKIMFSYNNKELIINETVPNRFSPKSPDKAHLNLHINSLELGDSAVYFCASSRREGHSKNIQYFGAGTRLSVL.

This clonotype occurred once. One end of the junction is discordant with germline, which a read error may explain. The genes are TRBV7-6 and TRBJ2-7; D unresolved. The assigned J gene may be wrong: the sequence end matches TRBJ2-1 better. CDR1 and CDR2 from the germline V gene are SGHVS and FNYEAQ. This CDR3 has 13 amino acids. CDR3 sequence: CASSLSHSNEQFF. CDR3 DNA: TGTGCTAGCAGCTTATCCCATAGCAACGAGCAGTTCTTC.

This clonotype appeared a single time. The chain carries TRBV7-2 and TRBJ2-3; D call uncertain. The germline V gene encodes CDR1 SGHTA and CDR2 FQGNSA. V gave up 3 bases and J gave up 4 bases, with 14 bases separating them. This CDR3 has 15 residues. The CDR3 protein is CASSFLSRISDTQYF. The CDR3 nucleotides read TGTGCCAGCAGCTTTCTCTCTAGGATATCAGATACGCAGTATTTT.

This clonotype was found a few times. The V call is TRBV6-1, the J call TRBJ2-5, with 11 bases lining up with TRBD1. Losses at the gene ends were 9 bases for V and 3 bases for J; bases not matched to a gene: 3. CDR1 and CDR2 from the germline V gene are MNHNS and SASEGT. This CDR3 comprises 13 residues. Here the CDR3 DNA reads TGTGCCAGTCGGACAGGGGGCGAAGAGACCCAGTACTTC. Its protein is CASRTGGEETQYF.

This clonotype was recorded at least ten times. V gene TRBV11-3 combines with J gene TRBJ2-1; the match to TRBD2 covers 10 bases. The V and J ends lost 1 base and 9 bases, in that order; junction bases with no gene match: 9. Germline V gene sequence: CDR1 SGHNT, CDR2 YENEEA. The CDR3 consists of 16 residues. The CDR3 region has the DNA TGTGCCAGCAGCTTAGTGTCGCTAGCGGGAGAAGGTGAGCAGTTCTTC. The encoded protein is CASSLVSLAGEGEQFF.

The chain joins TRBV7-6 to TRBJ2-7, with D perhaps given as TRBD1 or TRBD2 (5 bases each). The germline V gene has CDR1 SGHVS and CDR2 FNYEAQ. The germline V and J ends were trimmed by 4 bases and 5 bases, with 12 bases remaining between them. The CDR3 contains 13 residues. The CDR3 nucleotides read TGTGCCAGCAGCTCTCAGGGACGGGACGAGCAGTACTTC. Encoded protein: CASSSQGRDEQYF.

As for this clonotype: Given the absence of the conserved phenylalanine or tryptophan at the CDR3 end, a read error is likely. The DNA is left out, because the CDR3 cannot be placed on it with certainty; the CDR3 is given as TCRdb lists it. The chain's CDR3 is CASSLVSGRLLETQYFGP. This rearrangement joins TRBV12-3 or TRBV12-4 to TRBJ2-3; the table's D call TRBD1 went unverified against the DNA. The CDR3 numbers 18 amino acids, ends counted.

As for this clonotype: Because the CDR3's place on the DNA is in doubt, the DNA is left out and the CDR3 is given as listed by TCRdb. The chain carries TRBV7-5 and TRBJ2-1; the DNA was not used to check the table's D call, TRBD1. TRBV7-5 is labeled a pseudogene. The CDR3 extends over 19 residues, inclusive of both ends. The CDR3 loop reads CISVPAVIRGADQDYEQFF.